This TCR beta chain was profiled in a study of T-cell reconstitution after alpha-beta-depleted transplantation in children. General study results and limits: Surviving recipient cells, namely T cells and thymic progenitors, were the source of high day-60 TCRbeta diversity in some patients.

This clonotype was seen more than once but under ten times. The antigen is not known. This CDR3 has 13 amino acids. The TCRbeta library was prepared with unique molecular identifiers. One entry per CDR3 protein results from TCRdb running MiXCR on the PCR reads. The sample comprises hundreds of thousands of distinct CDR3 sequences, approximately 13% of which are singletons, and 2.2% rests with the top ten. The sequencing used PBMCs, mostly from graft donor cells, collected 360 days after TCRalphabeta/CD19-depleted stem cell transplant. The V call is TRBV21-1, the J call TRBJ2-7. TRBV21-1 is a pseudogene locus. The sequence was collected from a male patient younger than 18 who had a stem cell transplant for acute myeloid leukemia, so the T cells may come from the graft donor. The CDR3 region is CASSNYGPYEQYF. As DNA, the CDR3 is TGTGCCAGCAGCAATTACGGACCCTACGAGCAGTACTTC.